These 15 T cell receptor beta chains were sequenced from one sample in a study of memory CD4+ T cells and cytomegalovirus serostatus. TCRdb's table, derived via immunoSEQ multiplex PCR, lists solely in-frame clones and lacks some. The repertoire has around 99,000 clones, 80% of them found once; the top ten carry about 4%. The sort gate was single viable CD3+CD4+CD8-CD45RO+ cells for memory CD4+ T cells. The sequenced sample consisted of memory CD4+ T cells from blood. All receptors derive from an adult in good health and CMV-seropositive.

The chain recombines TRBV25-1 with TRBJ1-6; D might be TRBD1 (6 bases). V shed 1 base and J shed 7 bases, with 17 bases lying between them. This CDR3 has 17 amino acids. Germline values: CDR1 MGHDK, CDR2 SYGVNS. The CDR3 loop is CASSESPLGHGNSPLHF. The CDR3 DNA sequence: TGTGCCAGCAGTGAATCCCCTCTGGGACATGGAAATTCACCCCTCCACTTT.

The chain combines TRBV5-1 with TRBJ2-6; D is uncertain. The V gene's germline CDR1 is SGHRS and CDR2 YFSETQ. V lost 4 bases and J lost 1, with 9 bases in between. The CDR3 runs to 15 residues. The CDR3 reads CASSMAESGANVLTF. In DNA, the CDR3 is TGCGCCAGCAGCATGGCTGAGTCTGGGGCCAACGTCCTGACTTTC.

The chain combines TRBV5-1 with TRBJ1-1; no firm D call. Trimming left V 2 bases short and J 5 bases short, with 19 bases between. The germline CDR1 and CDR2 sequences are SGHRS and YFSETQ. The CDR3 contains 16 residues. CDR3 residues: CASSFTLSTAETEAFF. In DNA form, the CDR3 reads TGCGCCAGCAGCTTCACCCTCTCAACGGCGGAGACTGAAGCTTTCTTT.

The rearrangement joins TRBV7-2 to TRBJ2-7; D is uncertain. This CDR3 contains 15 residues. Germline V gene data show CDR1 as SGHTA and CDR2 as FQGNSA. Between the trimmed V and J ends, which lost 5 bases and 5 bases, there was a span of 19 bases. CDR3 sequence: CASSPPYSRINEQYF. The CDR3 coding sequence is TGTGCCAGCAGCCCACCCTACTCTCGGATAAACGAGCAGTACTTC.

This sequence joins TRBV29-1 and TRBJ1-1; no firm D call. Germline CDR1 and CDR2: SQVTM and ANQGSEA. With 5 bases removed from V and 4 bases from J, the gap between germline ends came to 11 bases. The CDR3 is 12 residues long. The CDR3 DNA sequence: TGCAGCGTTACTCGGGAGGGCACTGAAGCTTTCTTT. Its translation: CSVTREGTEAFF.

The rearrangement joins TRBV2 to TRBJ1-2; D might be TRBD1 (6 bases). V was cut by 4 bases and J by 8 bases, with 14 bases left in between. The CDR3 is 13 amino acids. CDR1 is SNHLY, CDR2 FYNNEI, per germline. CDR3 DNA sequence: TGTGCCAGCAGTGTTGTGGGGGCGGAGGGCTACACCTTC. It encodes CASSVVGAEGYTF.

This clone was counted once. V gene TRBV7-8 combines with J gene TRBJ1-3; D uncertain. The germline CDR1 and CDR2 sequences are SGHVS and FQNEAQ. The CDR3 runs 17 residues. The germline V and J ends were trimmed by 0 bases and 0 bases, with 12 bases remaining between them. In nucleotides, the CDR3 is TGTGCCAGCAGCTTAGCGTACAGCGGGCCCTCTGGAAACACCATATATTTT. Translation: CASSLAYSGPSGNTIYF.

CDR3 sequence reads: CASSSQTAYGYTF. As DNA, the CDR3 is TGTGCCAGCAGTTCGCAGACGGCCTATGGCTACACCTTC. This rearrangement joins TRBV6-5 to TRBJ1-2; D is uncertain. Trimming took off 4 bases at V and 4 bases at J, with 10 bases between the two ends. Germline loops: CDR1 MNHEY, CDR2 SVGAGI. The CDR3 runs to 13 residues.

Only a few counts were recorded for this clone. V is TRBV7-8 and J is TRBJ1-5; D unclear. This CDR3 is 16 amino acids long. The germline V gene has CDR1 SGHVS and CDR2 FQNEAQ. Between the trimmed V and J ends, which lost 4 bases and 2 bases, there was a span of 15 bases. This chain's CDR3 is CASSSWTRAGNQPQHF. Written as DNA, the CDR3 is TGTGCCAGCAGCTCCTGGACGAGGGCGGGCAATCAGCCCCAGCATTTT.

The chain joins TRBV5-1 to TRBJ1-3; D gene unclear. The CDR3 is 15 amino acids. Trimming left V 4 bases short and J 2 bases short, with 13 bases between. In germline, CDR1 is SGHRS, CDR2 YFSETQ. Here the CDR3 reads CASSPTGGTGNTIYF. The CDR3, as DNA: TGCGCCAGCAGCCCCACTGGTGGTACTGGAAACACCATATATTTT. The full variable domain, completed using reference TRBV5-1 and TRBJ1-3, is KAGVTQTPRYLIKTRGQQVTLSCSPISGHRSVSWYQQTPGQGLQFLFEYFSETQRNKGNFPGRFSGRQFSNSRSEMNVSTLELGDSALYLCASSPTGGTGNTIYFGEGSWLTVV.

The chain joins TRBV5-6 to TRBJ2-2; D uncertain. Trimming took 4 bases from V and 6 from J, leaving 7 bases between them. CDR1 is SGHDT, CDR2 YYEEEE, per germline. The CDR3 extends over 12 amino acids. CDR3 sequence reads: CASSPEAGELFF. DNA of the CDR3: TGTGCCAGCAGCCCAGAGGCCGGGGAGCTGTTTTTT.

The rearrangement links TRBV5-4 to TRBJ2-7; TRBD1 agrees at 9 bases. After removal of 4 bases from V and 2 bases from J, the junction contained 10 bases not matched to a gene. The germline CDR1 and CDR2 sequences are SGHNT and YYREEE (reference sequence). The CDR3 contains 16 residues. CDR3 region: CASSPMGGQGAYEQYF. In nucleotides, the CDR3 is TGTGCCAGCAGCCCCATGGGGGGACAGGGTGCCTACGAGCAGTACTTC.

The genes are TRBV18 and TRBJ1-2, with 7 bases identical to TRBD1. The CDR3 runs 14 residues. Germline trimming cut 3 bases from V and 1 base from J; bases unmatched to any gene: 2. Looked up from germline, CDR1 is KGHSH and CDR2 is LQKENI. This chain's CDR3 is CASSPNRGNYGYTF. CDR3 sequence (DNA): TGTGCCAGCTCACCGAACAGGGGTAACTATGGCTACACCTTC. The complete variable domain, with remaining parts taken from reference TRBV18 and TRBJ1-2, reads NAGVMQNPRHLVRRRGQEARLRCSPMKGHSHVYWYRQLPEEGLKFMVYLQKENIIDESGMPKERFSAEFPKEGPSILRIQQVVRGDSAAYFCASSPNRGNYGYTFGSGTRLTVV.

The chain joins TRBV7-3 to TRBJ1-2; 7 nucleotides line up with TRBD1. Germline V lookup: CDR1 SGHTA, CDR2 FQGTGA. The CDR3 runs to 14 residues. Trimming removed 2 bases from V and 8 bases from J; junction bases left unmatched: 8. The CDR3 is CASSLDPTGKGYTF. Written as DNA, the CDR3 is TGTGCCAGCAGCTTAGATCCGACAGGGAAAGGCTACACCTTC.

This clone was detected a few times. This rearrangement joins TRBV6-1 to TRBJ1-1; 7 positions match TRBD1. The junction had 7 bases not matched to a gene; V was cut back by 6 bases and J by 3 bases. In germline, CDR1 is MNHNS, CDR2 SASEGT. The CDR3 is made up of 14 amino acids. CDR3 sequence: CASRPTGEYTEAFF. DNA for the CDR3: TGTGCCAGCAGACCAACAGGGGAGTACACTGAAGCTTTCTTT.